In this sample, the clone carrying this TCR beta chain turned up once. Some clones are missing from TCRdb's copy, which holds only in-frame ones; the method was immunoSEQ multiplex PCR. This sample has 55,000 to 75,000 clones, with 90% to 95% found just once. This record comes from a study of T cell changes during pregnancy in multiple sclerosis. V was cut by 4 bases and J by 0 bases, with 9 bases left in between. Germline lookup yields CDR1 SNHLY and CDR2 FYNNEI. This CDR3 spans 14 amino acids. This receptor was identified in a female donor with multiple sclerosis, enrolled in a pregnancy study. This chain connects TRBV2 to TRBJ2-5; D call uncertain. The sample in question was CD8+ T cells from peripheral blood mononuclear cells, obtained in the second trimester of pregnancy. The CDR3 region has the DNA TGTGCCAGCAGTGGCCTAGATAACCAAGAGACCCAGTACTTC. It encodes CASSGLDNQETQYF. Looking up the rest from reference TRBV2 and TRBJ2-5 gives the full variable domain: EPEVTQTPSHQVTQMGQEVILRCVPISNHLYFYWYRQILGQKVEFLVSFYNNEISEKSEIFDDQFSVERPDGSNFTLKIRSTKLEDSAMYFCASSGLDNQETQYFGPGTRLLVL.